This T cell receptor beta chain was recorded in a study of blood T cell repertoires in COVID-19. Trimming took off 2 bases at V and 5 bases at J, with 13 bases between the two ends. The CDR3 sequence is 14 residues long. From germline, CDR1 is SNHLY and CDR2 FYNNEI. In the study's own analysis: Researchers report that nucleated cell counts were estimated from reference gene primer amplification. Only in-frame clones appear in the TCRdb table, and some are missing; sequencing was by immunoSEQ multiplex PCR. The DNA gave D and trimming, while V, J and clone size come from that table. The table shows about 200,000 clones, with around 86% occurring only once.

Sequencing was carried out using peripheral blood. This rearrangement joins TRBV2 to TRBJ2-7; D might be TRBD1 (5 bases). The sequence was collected from a woman of 80 years or more with COVID-19, enrolled during active disease. The CDR3 DNA follows: TGTGCCAGCAGTGAACCGGCAGGGTCTAACGAGCAGTACTTC. It specifies CASSEPAGSNEQYF.